The 10 T cell receptor beta chains below come from one sample, sequenced in a study of cytomegalovirus exposure and HLA in healthy donors. The PCR made use of 60 Vbeta and 13 Jbeta primers. Libraries were prepared by immunoSEQ multiplex PCR; TCRdb keeps only in-frame clonotypes and omits some of them. The sample records around 150,000 clones, over 75% being singletons. Material: PBMCs. The origin of the receptors is a woman between 45 and 60 years old in good health and CMV-seropositive.

A single count supports this clone. This chain connects TRBV28 to TRBJ1-5; D perhaps matches TRBD1 (5 bases). Germline values: CDR1 MDHEN, CDR2 SYDVKM. The CDR3 runs 12 residues. V dropped 8 bases and J dropped 7 bases, with 12 bases sitting between them. In DNA, the CDR3 is TGTGCCAGCGGGGCCGTTCGGCAGCCCCAGCATTTT. Translated, it gives CASGAVRQPQHF.

The rearrangement uses TRBV6-5 and TRBJ1-2, with D perhaps matching TRBD1 (5 bases). In germline, CDR1 is MNHEY, CDR2 SVGAGI. This CDR3 has 13 residues. V was trimmed by 6 bases and J by 3 bases, leaving 11 bases between them. The CDR3: CASRDWGDYGYTF. The CDR3, as DNA: TGTGCCAGCAGAGACTGGGGGGACTATGGCTACACCTTC.

V is TRBV7-9 and J is TRBJ2-1, with D perhaps TRBD2 (7 bases). Per the germline V gene, CDR1 is SEHNR and CDR2 is FQNEAQ (reference sequence). Trimming took off 4 bases at V and 5 bases at J, with 15 bases between the two ends. CDR3 length: 15 residues. CDR3 DNA: TGTGCCAGCAGCTCGTTAGGCGGGGGCCACAATGAGCAGTTCTTC. Its translation: CASSSLGGGHNEQFF.

The chain uses TRBV7-8 and TRBJ2-7; 8 bases fit TRBD2. Germline values: CDR1 SGHVS, CDR2 FQNEAQ. The CDR3 loop spans 15 amino acids. V lost 2 bases and J lost 2; bases outside the gene matches: 5. CDR3 coding DNA: TGTGCCAGCAGCTTAAGGCTAGCGGGCGCCTACGAGCAGTACTTC. As protein: CASSLRLAGAYEQYF.

The CDR3 reads CASSWGTGVSSYNEQFF. As DNA, the CDR3 is TGTGCCAGCAGCTGGGGAACAGGGGTTAGCTCCTACAATGAGCAGTTCTTC. J is TRBJ2-1 and V is TRBV5-8; 7 nucleotides agree with TRBD1. The germline gives CDR1 SGHTS, CDR2 YDEGEE. The V and J ends lost 3 bases and 0 bases, in that order; junction bases with no gene match: 9. CDR3 length equals 17 residues.

The V gene is TRBV9, the J gene TRBJ1-5, with D maybe TRBD1 (5 bases). CDR3 length equals 14 residues. Germline CDR1 reads SGDLS; CDR2 reads YYNGEE. The V gene lost 2 bases and the J gene lost 4 bases, with 10 bases spanning the gap. The DNA for the CDR3 is TGTGCCAGCAGCGTCGATGGGGCGAATCAGCCCCAGCATTTT. This encodes CASSVDGANQPQHF. Full variable domain (remainder filled in from reference TRBV9 and TRBJ1-5): DSGVTQTPKHLITATGQRVTLRCSPRSGDLSVYWYQQSLDQGLQFLIQYYNGEERAKGNILERFSAQQFPDLHSELNLSSLELGDSALYFCASSVDGANQPQHFGDGTRLSIL.

The chain couples TRBV25-1 to TRBJ1-5, with D possibly TRBD1 on 5 matching bases. CDR1 MGHDK and CDR2 SYGVNS come from the germline V gene. The CDR3 totals 13 residues. V was cut by 10 bases and J by 2 bases, with 12 bases left in between. The CDR3, as DNA: TGTGCCACCCAGGGCGAGGGCAATCAGCCCCAGCATTTT. This encodes CATQGEGNQPQHF.

The V call is TRBV5-1, the J call TRBJ2-7, with 10 bases that match TRBD1. Germline CDR1 and CDR2: SGHRS and YFSETQ. This CDR3 is 16 amino acids long. V shed 1 base, J shed 7 bases, and the junction held 11 bases outside the gene matches. In nucleotides, the CDR3 is TGCGCCAGCAGCTTGTTTTCCGGACAGGGGGTAAAAGAGCAGTACTTC. Protein product: CASSLFSGQGVKEQYF.

The chain uses TRBV7-2 and TRBJ2-1; perhaps TRBD1 as D (6 bases). Germline CDR1 reads SGHTA; CDR2 reads FQGNSA. V was trimmed by 7 bases and J by 6 bases, leaving 13 bases between them. The CDR3 sequence is 13 residues long. CDR3 residues: CASIEGVSNEQFF. CDR3 nucleotide sequence: TGTGCCAGCATAGAGGGGGTTAGCAATGAGCAGTTCTTC.

V usage is TRBV30 and J usage is TRBJ2-3, with 8 bases lining up with TRBD1. This CDR3 spans 18 amino acids. After removal of 3 bases from V and 1 base from J, the junction contained 15 bases not matched to a gene. Germline CDR1 is GTSNPN and CDR2 is SVGIG (reference sequence). DNA for the CDR3: TGTGCCTGGAGGCCCAGCCCAGACAGGGGATTGCGCACAGATACGCAGTATTTT. Translation: CAWRPSPDRGLRTDTQYF.